Following are 7 T cell receptor beta chains from one sample sequenced in a study of beta chain features in type 1 diabetes (dated by TCRdb to about 2018). The library came from the immunoSEQ multiplex PCR assay. The High Capacity cDNA Reverse Transcription Kit was used to reverse transcribe all of the isolated RNA, meaning that expressed TCRB transcripts were what got sequenced. The clones in this table, taken by TCRdb from immuneACCESS, are in-frame only. Not every clone is retained; where verified, under half of the shortfall comes from an unresolved V gene, and the cause of the rest is unknown. The sample data list about 410,000 clones, and around 13% of these were observed just once. Around 0.039% of the sample is in the top ten clones. Input material: naive CD4+ T cells from blood. The cell subset or site label here, explained by the study, means: true naive CD4+ T cells. The receptors originated from a man aged 30-40 years in good health.

In this sample, this clone turned up a few times. The chain employs TRBV29-1 and TRBJ2-2; D could derive from TRBD1 or TRBD2 (6 bases each). CDR1 is SQVTM, CDR2 ANQGSEA, per germline. Trimming left V 3 bases short and J 6 bases short, with 14 bases between. The CDR3 runs 14 residues. CDR3 loop: CSVDGRGGAGELFF. The CDR3 bases are TGCAGCGTTGACGGCAGGGGAGGCGCCGGGGAGCTGTTTTTT.

There are a few counts of this clone. This chain links TRBV4-2 with TRBJ2-3; D possibly matches TRBD1 or TRBD2 (5 bases each). Germline CDR1 reads LGHNA; CDR2 reads YNFKEQ. Trimming took off 8 bases at V and 3 bases at J, with 21 bases between the two ends. The CDR3 is made up of 16 amino acids. The CDR3 sequence is CASSFWDLEKTDTQYF. The CDR3 DNA sequence: TGTGCCAGCTCTTTTTGGGACCTTGAGAAGACAGATACGCAGTATTTT.

This clone was counted between two and nine times. The J gene is TRBJ1-6, the V gene TRBV2, with a tentative D call TRBD1 (5 bases). The germline gives CDR1 SNHLY, CDR2 FYNNEI. Trimming stripped 3 bases from V and 5 bases from J, with 11 bases between. This CDR3 has 15 residues. The CDR3 coding sequence is TGTGCCAGCAGTGAGCGGCGACAGCATAATTCACCCCTCCACTTT. It translates to CASSERRQHNSPLHF.

This clone was seen a few times. The chain uses TRBV28 and TRBJ2-3; possible D gene TRBD2, 10 bases. Trimming took off 5 bases at V and 5 bases at J, with 23 bases between the two ends. The CDR3 is 17 residues long. CDR1 is MDHEN, CDR2 SYDVKM, per germline. CDR3: CASSPQGAIAGGDTQYF. The CDR3 coding sequence is TGTGCCAGCAGTCCACAGGGGGCCATAGCGGGAGGAGATACGCAGTATTTT.

The V and J genes are TRBV11-2 and TRBJ2-1, with D maybe TRBD2 (6 bases). The CDR3 runs to 13 residues. Germline values: CDR1 SGHAT, CDR2 FQNNGV. V was clipped by 6 bases and J by 6 bases, with 12 bases between them. The DNA for the CDR3 is TGTGCCAGCAGAATCGGACTACCCAATGAGCAGTTCTTC. It encodes CASRIGLPNEQFF. Supplemented by reference TRBV11-2 and TRBJ2-1, the full variable domain reads EAGVAQSPRYKIIEKRQSVAFWCNPISGHATLYWYQQILGQGPKLLIQFQNNGVVDDSQLPKDRFSAERLKGVDSTLKIQPAKLEDSAVYLCASRIGLPNEQFFGPGTRLTVL.

This clone was detected a few times. The chain recombines TRBV25-1 with TRBJ2-5; D is possibly TRBD2 (6 bases). The CDR3 is 15 residues long. V gave up 0 bases and J gave up 0 bases, with 8 bases separating them. CDR1 MGHDK and CDR2 SYGVNS come from the germline V gene. CDR3: CASSEYRGNQETQYF. DNA of the CDR3: TGTGCCAGCAGTGAATATCGGGGGAACCAAGAGACCCAGTACTTC.

The V call is TRBV9, the J call TRBJ2-2; D is ambiguous. This CDR3 is built from 11 residues. Germline CDR1 SGDLS, CDR2 YYNGEE. The V end lost 6 bases, the J end lost 5 bases, and 5 bases lay between the germline ends. The CDR3, as DNA: TGTGCCAGCAAAGGGACCGGGGAGCTGTTTTTT. It translates to CASKGTGELFF.